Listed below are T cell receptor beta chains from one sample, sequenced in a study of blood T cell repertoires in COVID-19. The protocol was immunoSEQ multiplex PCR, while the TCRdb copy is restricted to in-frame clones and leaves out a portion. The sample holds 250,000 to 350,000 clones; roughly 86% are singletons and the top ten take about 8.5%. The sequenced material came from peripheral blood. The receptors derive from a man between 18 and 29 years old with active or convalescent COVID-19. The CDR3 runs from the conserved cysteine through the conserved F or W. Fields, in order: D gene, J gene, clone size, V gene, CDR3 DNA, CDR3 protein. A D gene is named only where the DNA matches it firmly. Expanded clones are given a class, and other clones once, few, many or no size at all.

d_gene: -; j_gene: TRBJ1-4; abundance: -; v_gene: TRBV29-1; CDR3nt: TGCAGCGTTGAAGAAGATTCGGGAGATGAAAAACTGTTTTTT; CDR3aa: CSVEEDSGDEKLFF
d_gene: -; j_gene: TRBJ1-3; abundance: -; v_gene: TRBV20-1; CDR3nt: TGCAGTGCTAGTGGTGGGGGGTCTGGAAACACCATATATTTT; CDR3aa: CSASGGGSGNTIYF
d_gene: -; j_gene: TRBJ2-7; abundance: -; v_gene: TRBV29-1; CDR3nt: TGCAGCGTTGATTTTTCAGGCGAGCAGTACTTC; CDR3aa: CSVDFSGEQYF
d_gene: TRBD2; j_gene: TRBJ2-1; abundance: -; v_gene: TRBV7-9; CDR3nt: TGTGCCAGCAGCTTAGTGGTACTAGCGGGGGGCCAGGGGCTCAATGAGCAGTTCTTC; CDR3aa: CASSLVVLAGGQGLNEQFF
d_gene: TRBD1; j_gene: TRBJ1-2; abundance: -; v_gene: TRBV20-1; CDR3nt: TGCAGTGCTAGTCCCGGGACAGGGCGATCTATGGGCTACACCTTC; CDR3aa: CSASPGTGRSMGYTF
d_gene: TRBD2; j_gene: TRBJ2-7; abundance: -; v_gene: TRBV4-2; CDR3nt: TGTGCCAGCAGCCAAGGGGACTCGATTAGCGGGGGCGAGCAGTACTTC; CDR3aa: CASSQGDSISGGEQYF
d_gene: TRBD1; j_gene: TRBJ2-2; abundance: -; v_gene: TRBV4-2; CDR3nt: TGTGCCAGCAGCCTGACAGGGGGAGCCGGGGAGCTGTTTTTT; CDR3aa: CASSLTGGAGELFF
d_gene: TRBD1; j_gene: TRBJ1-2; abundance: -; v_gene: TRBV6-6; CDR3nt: TGTGCCAGCAGTGATGGACAGGGAGTAAGTGGCTACACCTTC; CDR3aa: CASSDGQGVSGYTF
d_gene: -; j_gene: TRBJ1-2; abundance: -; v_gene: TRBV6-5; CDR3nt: TGTGCCAGCAGTTACTCTGCGACAGGAGCCCCCGAGGGCTACACCTTC; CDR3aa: CASSYSATGAPEGYTF
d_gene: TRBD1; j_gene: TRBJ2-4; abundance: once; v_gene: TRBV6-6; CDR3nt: TGTGCCAGCAGGGCCCAACAGGGGCTAGCCAAAAACATTCAGTACTTC; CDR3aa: CASRAQQGLAKNIQYF
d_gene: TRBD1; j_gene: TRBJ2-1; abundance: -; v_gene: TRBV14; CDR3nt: TGTGCCAGCAGCCAAGATCTGATGGGGACAGGGTTGAACAATGAGCAGTTCTTC; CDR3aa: CASSQDLMGTGLNNEQFF
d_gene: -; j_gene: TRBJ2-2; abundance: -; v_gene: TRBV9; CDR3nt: TGTGCCAGCAGCGTAGTTCAGGGTGTCACCGGGGAGCTGTTTTTT; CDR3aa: CASSVVQGVTGELFF
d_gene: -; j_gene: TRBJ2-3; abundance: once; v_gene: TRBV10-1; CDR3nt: TGCGCCAGCAGTGAGTCGAATCGGGACACCAGCACAGATACGCAGTATTTT; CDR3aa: CASSESNRDTSTDTQYF
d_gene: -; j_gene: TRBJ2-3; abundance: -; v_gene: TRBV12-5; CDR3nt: TGTGCTAGTGGTCCTTCGGGAGTTAAGATGGACCCAGATACGCAGTATTTT; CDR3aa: CASGPSGVKMDPDTQYF
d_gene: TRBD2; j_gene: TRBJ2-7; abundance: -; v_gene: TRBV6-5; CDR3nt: TGTGCCAGTAGCGGGGGGCCCTCCTACGAGCAGTACTTC; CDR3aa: CASSGGPSYEQYF
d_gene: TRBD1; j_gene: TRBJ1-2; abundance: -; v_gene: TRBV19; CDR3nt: TGTGCCAGTAATATCGGACAGGGAGGCTATGGCTACACCTTC; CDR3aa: CASNIGQGGYGYTF
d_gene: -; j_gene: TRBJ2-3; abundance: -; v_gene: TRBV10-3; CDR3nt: TGTGCCAGCCGGACTGAGTCCACAGATACGCAGTATTTT; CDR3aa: CASRTESTDTQYF
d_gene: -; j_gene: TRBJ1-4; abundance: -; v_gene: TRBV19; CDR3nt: TGTGCCAGTACCATCAGGGGTTCGGATGAAAAACTGTTTTTT; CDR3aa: CASTIRGSDEKLFF
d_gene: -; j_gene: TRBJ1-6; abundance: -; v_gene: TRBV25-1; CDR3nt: TGTGCCAGCAGTGAGCGGCCCCGAGTCACAAGTTATAATTCACCCCTCCACTTT; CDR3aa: CASSERPRVTSYNSPLHF
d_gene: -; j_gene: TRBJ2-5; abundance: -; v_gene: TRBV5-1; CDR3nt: TGCGCCAGCAGCCGGCGGGAGACCCAGTACTTC; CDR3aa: CASSRRETQYF
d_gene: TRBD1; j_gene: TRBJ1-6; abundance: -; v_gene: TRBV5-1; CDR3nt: TGCGCCAGCAGCCTAAGACAGGGGCTCGGTAATTCACCCCTCCACTTT; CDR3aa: CASSLRQGLGNSPLHF
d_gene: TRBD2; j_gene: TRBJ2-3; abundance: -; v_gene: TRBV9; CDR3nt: TGTGCCAGCAGCGTAGGTGCGGGGGGGCCCACAGATACGCAGTATTTT; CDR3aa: CASSVGAGGPTDTQYF
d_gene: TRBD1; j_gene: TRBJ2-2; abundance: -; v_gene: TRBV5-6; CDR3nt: TGTGCCAGCAGCTTGGGGACAGGGGTCACCGGGGAGCTGTTTTTT; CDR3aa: CASSLGTGVTGELFF
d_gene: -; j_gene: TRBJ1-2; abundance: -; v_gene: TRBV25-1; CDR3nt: TGTGCCAGCCGCCCGGGTAACTATGGCTACACCTTC; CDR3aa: CASRPGNYGYTF
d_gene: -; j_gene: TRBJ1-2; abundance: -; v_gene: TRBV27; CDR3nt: TGTGCCAGCAGTCGAAACGGACAGCCTACTTCAGGCTACACCTTC; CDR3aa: CASSRNGQPTSGYTF
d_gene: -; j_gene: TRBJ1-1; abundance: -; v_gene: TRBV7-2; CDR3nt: TGTGCCAGCAGCTCGGTGTCGAACACTGAAGCTTTCTTT; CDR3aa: CASSSVSNTEAFF
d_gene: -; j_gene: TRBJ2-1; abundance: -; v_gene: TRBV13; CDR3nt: TGTGCCAGCAGCCCAAGGACAGGGAGGGTCGTCTTC; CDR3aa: CASSPRTGRVVF
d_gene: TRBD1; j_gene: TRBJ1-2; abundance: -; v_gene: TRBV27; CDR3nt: TGTGCCAGCAGTTTATCCCATTCGACAGGGATATATGGCTACACCTTC; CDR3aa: CASSLSHSTGIYGYTF
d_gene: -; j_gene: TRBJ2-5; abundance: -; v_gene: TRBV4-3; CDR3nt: TGCGCCAGCAGCCAAGGGACAGTGGGGGAGACCCAGTACTTC; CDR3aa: CASSQGTVGETQYF
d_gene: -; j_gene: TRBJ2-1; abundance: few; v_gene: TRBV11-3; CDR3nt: TGTGCCAGCTCAACCGGGGGAAGCAATCAGTTCTTC; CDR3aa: CASSTGGSNQFF
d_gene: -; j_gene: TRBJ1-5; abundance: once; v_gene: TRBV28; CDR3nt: TGTGCCAGCAGAATAGACTCCAGCAATCAGCCCCAGCATTTT; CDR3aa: CASRIDSSNQPQHF
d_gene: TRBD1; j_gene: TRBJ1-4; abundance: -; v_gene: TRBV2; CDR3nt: TGTGCCAGCAGTGCGGGACAGGCGAGGGGAAAACTGTTTTTT; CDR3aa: CASSAGQARGKLFF
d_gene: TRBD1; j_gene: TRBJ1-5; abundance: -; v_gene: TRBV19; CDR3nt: TGTGCCAGTAGTGTAAATGGACAGGGAGGGAATCAGCCCCAGCATTTT; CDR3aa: CASSVNGQGGNQPQHF
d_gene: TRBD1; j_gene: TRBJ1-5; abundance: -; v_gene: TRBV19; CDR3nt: TGTGCCAGTAGTATTGGACAGGCTAATCAGCCCCAGCATTTT; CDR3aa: CASSIGQANQPQHF
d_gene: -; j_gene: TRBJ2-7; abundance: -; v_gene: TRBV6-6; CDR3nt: TGTGCCAGCAGTTACATTAAGGGGTCCTACGAGCAGTACTTC; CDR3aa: CASSYIKGSYEQYF
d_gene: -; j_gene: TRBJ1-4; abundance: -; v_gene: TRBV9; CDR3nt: TGTGCCAGCAGCGTCGACACCTCAACTAATGAAAAACTGTTTTTT; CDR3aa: CASSVDTSTNEKLFF
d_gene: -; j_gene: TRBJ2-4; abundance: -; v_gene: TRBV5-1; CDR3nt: TGCGCCAGCAGCTTGGCCAGAGAGGACATTCAGTACTTC; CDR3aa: CASSLAREDIQYF